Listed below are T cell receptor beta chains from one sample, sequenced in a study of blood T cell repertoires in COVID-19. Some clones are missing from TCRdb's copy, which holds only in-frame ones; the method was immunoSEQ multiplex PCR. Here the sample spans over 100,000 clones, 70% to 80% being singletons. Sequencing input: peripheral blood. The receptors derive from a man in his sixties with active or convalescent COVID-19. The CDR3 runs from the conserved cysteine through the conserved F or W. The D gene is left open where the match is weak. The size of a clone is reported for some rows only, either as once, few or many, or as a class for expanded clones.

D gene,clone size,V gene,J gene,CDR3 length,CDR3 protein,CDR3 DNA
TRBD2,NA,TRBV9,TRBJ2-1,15,CASSAGTSFTNEQFF,TGTGCCAGCAGCGCCGGGACTAGCTTTACCAATGAGCAGTTCTTC
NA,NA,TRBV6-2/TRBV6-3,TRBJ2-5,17,CASSYPFGQLGKETQYF,TGTGCCAGCAGTTACCCCTTCGGTCAACTCGGGAAAGAGACCCAGTACTTC
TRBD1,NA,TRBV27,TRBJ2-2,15,CASSSGTDNTGELFF,TGTGCCAGCAGTTCCGGGACAGATAACACCGGGGAGCTGTTTTTT
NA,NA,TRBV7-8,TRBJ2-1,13,CASSPRSSYEQFF,TGTGCCAGCAGCCCAAGATCTAGCTATGAGCAGTTCTTC
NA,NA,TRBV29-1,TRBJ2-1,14,CSVAAGYSYNEQFF,TGCAGCGTTGCCGCCGGGTACTCCTACAATGAGCAGTTCTTC
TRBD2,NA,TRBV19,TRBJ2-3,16,CASSPYPGLAGDTQYF,TGTGCCAGTAGTCCCTACCCTGGACTAGCGGGTGATACGCAGTATTTT
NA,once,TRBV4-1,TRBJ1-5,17,CASSQDTGRASNQPQHF,TGCGCCAGCAGCCAAGATACGGGCAGGGCAAGCAATCAGCCCCAGCATTTT
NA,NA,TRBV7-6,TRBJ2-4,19,CASSSTGWGDTSSMGIQYF,TGTGCCAGCAGCTCAACGGGGTGGGGGGATACCTCATCAATGGGCATTCAGTACTTC
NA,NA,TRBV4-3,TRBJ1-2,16,CASSQDLRSTNYGYTF,TGCGCCAGCAGCCAAGATCTTAGGAGCACAAACTATGGCTACACCTTC
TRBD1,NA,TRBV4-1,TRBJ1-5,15,CASSQARGGGQPQHF,TGCGCCAGCAGCCAAGCAAGAGGGGGCGGTCAGCCCCAGCATTTT
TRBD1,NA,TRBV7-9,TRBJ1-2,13,CASSHRGDYGYTF,TGTGCCAGCAGTCACAGGGGGGACTATGGCTACACCTTC
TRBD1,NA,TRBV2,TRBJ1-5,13,CASRGTGNQPQHF,TGTGCCAGCAGGGGGACAGGGAATCAGCCCCAGCATTTT
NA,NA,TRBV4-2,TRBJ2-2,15,CASSMSGGPTGELFF,TGTGCCAGCAGCATGAGCGGCGGCCCTACCGGGGAGCTGTTTTTT
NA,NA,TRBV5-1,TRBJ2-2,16,CASSTLRGWNTGELFF,TGCGCCAGCAGTACCCTTAGGGGTTGGAACACCGGGGAGCTGTTTTTT
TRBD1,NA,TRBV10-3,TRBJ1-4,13,CAISRDRVVELFF,TGTGCCATCAGCCGGGACAGGGTGGTGGAACTGTTTTTT
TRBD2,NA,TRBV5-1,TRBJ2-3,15,CASSSAGPSTDTQYF,TGCGCCAGCAGTTCAGCGGGACCGAGCACAGATACGCAGTATTTT
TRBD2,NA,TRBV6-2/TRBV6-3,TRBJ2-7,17,CASSTGGFGGISYEQYF,TGTGCCAGCAGTACCGGGGGGTTCGGCGGGATCTCCTACGAGCAGTACTTC
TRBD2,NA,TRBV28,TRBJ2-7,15,CASTQGGGIAYEQYF,TGTGCCAGCACCCAGGGCGGGGGGATCGCCTACGAGCAGTACTTC
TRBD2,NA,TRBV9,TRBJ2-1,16,CASSVGGLGLPNEQFF,TGTGCCAGCAGCGTAGGGGGACTAGGGTTGCCCAATGAGCAGTTCTTC
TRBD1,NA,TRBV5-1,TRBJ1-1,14,CASSLRQGNTEAFF,TGCGCCAGCAGCTTGAGACAGGGAAACACTGAAGCTTTCTTT